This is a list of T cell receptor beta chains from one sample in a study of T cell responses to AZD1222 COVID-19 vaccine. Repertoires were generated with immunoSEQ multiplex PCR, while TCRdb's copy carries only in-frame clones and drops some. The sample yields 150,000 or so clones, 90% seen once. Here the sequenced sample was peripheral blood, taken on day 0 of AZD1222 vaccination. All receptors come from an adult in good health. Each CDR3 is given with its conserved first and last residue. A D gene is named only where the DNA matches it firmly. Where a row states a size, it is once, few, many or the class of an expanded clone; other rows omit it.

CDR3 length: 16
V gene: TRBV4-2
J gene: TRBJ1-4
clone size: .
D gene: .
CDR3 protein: CASSQRTVATNEKLFF
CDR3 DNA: TGTGCCAGCAGCCAACGGACAGTTGCAACTAATGAAAAACTGTTTTTT

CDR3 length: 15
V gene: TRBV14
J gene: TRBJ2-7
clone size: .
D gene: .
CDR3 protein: CASSRYLAAVYEQYF
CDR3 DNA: TGTGCCAGCAGCCGATATTTGGCAGCGGTCTACGAGCAGTACTTC

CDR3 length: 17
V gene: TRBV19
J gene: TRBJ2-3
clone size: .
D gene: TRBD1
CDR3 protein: CASSSLPGQGSSDTQYF
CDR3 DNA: TGTGCCAGTAGTAGTCTTCCGGGACAGGGATCTTCAGATACGCAGTATTTT

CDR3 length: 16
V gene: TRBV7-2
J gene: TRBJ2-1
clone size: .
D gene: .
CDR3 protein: CASSVYSGSSYNEQFF
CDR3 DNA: TGTGCCAGCAGCGTTTATAGCGGCAGCTCCTACAATGAGCAGTTCTTC

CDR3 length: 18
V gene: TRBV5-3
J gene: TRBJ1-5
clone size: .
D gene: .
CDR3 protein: CATKGGDNQVIANQPQHF
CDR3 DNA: TGTGCCACTAAAGGTGGGGATAACCAAGTAATAGCAAATCAGCCCCAGCATTTT

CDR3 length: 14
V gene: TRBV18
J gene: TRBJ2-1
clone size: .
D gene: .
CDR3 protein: CASSPGTKSNEQFF
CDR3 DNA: TGTGCCAGCTCACCGGGGACCAAGAGCAATGAGCAGTTCTTC

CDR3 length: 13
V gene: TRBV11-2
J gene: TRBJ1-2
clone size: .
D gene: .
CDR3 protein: CASSREGVGGYTF
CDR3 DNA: TGTGCCAGCAGCCGAGAGGGGGTGGGTGGCTACACCTTC

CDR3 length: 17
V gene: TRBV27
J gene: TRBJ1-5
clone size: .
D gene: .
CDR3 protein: CASSSMGRPDGYQPQHF
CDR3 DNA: TGTGCCAGCAGTTCCATGGGACGCCCTGACGGCTATCAGCCCCAGCATTTT

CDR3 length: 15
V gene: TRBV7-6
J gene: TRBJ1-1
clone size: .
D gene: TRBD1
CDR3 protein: CASSSLTGYRTEAFF
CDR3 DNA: TGTGCCAGCAGCTCCCTGACAGGGTATCGGACTGAAGCTTTCTTT

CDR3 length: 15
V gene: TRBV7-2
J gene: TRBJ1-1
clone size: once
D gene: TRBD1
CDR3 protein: CASSLRQGAYTEAFF
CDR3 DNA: TGTGCCAGCAGCCTTAGACAGGGGGCGTACACTGAAGCTTTCTTT

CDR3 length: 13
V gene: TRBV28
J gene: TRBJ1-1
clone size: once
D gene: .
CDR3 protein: CASSIQGAIEAFF
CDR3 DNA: TGTGCCAGCAGTATACAGGGTGCCATTGAAGCTTTCTTT

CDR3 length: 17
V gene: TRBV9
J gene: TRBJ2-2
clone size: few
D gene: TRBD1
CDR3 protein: CASSVRGDSRNTGELFF
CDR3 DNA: TGTGCCAGCAGCGTCAGAGGGGACAGCAGGAACACCGGGGAGCTGTTTTTT

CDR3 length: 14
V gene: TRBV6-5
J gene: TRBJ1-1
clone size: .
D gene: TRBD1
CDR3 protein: CASCSGTAGTEAFF
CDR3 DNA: TGTGCCAGCTGTTCGGGGACAGCGGGAACTGAAGCTTTCTTT

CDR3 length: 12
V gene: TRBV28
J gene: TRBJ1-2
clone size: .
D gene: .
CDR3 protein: CASSNGFYGYTF
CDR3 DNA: TGTGCCAGCAGTAATGGCTTCTATGGCTACACCTTC

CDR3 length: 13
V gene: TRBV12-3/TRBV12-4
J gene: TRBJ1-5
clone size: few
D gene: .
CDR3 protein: CASSLGHGQPQHF
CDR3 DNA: TGTGCCAGCAGTTTAGGGCACGGTCAGCCCCAGCATTTT

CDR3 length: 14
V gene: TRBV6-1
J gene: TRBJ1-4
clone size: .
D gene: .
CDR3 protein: CASSEEEGYEKLFF
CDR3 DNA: TGTGCCAGCAGTGAAGAGGAAGGGTACGAAAAACTGTTTTTT

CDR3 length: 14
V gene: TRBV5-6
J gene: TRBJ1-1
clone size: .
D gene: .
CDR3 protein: CASSLPDRNTEAFF
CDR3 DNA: TGTGCCAGCAGCCTTCCCGACAGAAACACTGAAGCTTTCTTT

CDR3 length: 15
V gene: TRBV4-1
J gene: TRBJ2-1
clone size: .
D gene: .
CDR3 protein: CASSQGWARGNEQFF
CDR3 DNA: TGCGCCAGCAGCCAAGGATGGGCCAGGGGCAATGAGCAGTTCTTC

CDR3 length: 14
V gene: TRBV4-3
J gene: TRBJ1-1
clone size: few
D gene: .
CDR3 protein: CASSQVFRVAEAFF
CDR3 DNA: TGCGCCAGCAGCCAAGTCTTCAGGGTCGCTGAAGCTTTCTTT

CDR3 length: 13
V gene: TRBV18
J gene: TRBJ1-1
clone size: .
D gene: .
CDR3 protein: CASSPSEGSEAFF
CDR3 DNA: TGTGCCAGCTCACCCTCGGAGGGCTCTGAAGCTTTCTTT

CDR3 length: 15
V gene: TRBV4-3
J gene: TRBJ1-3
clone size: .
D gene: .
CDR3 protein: CASSPGFTLRENIYF
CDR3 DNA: TGCGCCAGCAGCCCAGGCTTTACCCTCAGGGAGAACATATATTTT

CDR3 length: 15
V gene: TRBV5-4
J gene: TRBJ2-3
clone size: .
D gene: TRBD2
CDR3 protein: CASSLRVGEGDTQYF
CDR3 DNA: TGTGCCAGCAGCTTACGTGTCGGGGAGGGAGATACGCAGTATTTT

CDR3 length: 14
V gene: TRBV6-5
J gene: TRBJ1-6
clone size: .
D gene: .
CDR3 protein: CASSYPREGSPLHF
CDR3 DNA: TGTGCCAGCAGTTACCCCAGGGAGGGTTCACCCCTCCACTTT

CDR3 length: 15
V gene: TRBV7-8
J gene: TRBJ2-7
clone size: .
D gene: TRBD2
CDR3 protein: CASSPAGGLGYEQYF
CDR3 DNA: TGTGCCAGCAGCCCGGCGGGGGGCCTCGGTTACGAGCAGTACTTC

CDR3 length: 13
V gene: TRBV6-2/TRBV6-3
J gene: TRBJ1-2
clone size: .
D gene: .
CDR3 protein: CASSYSRAYGYTF
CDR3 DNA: TGTGCCAGCAGTTACTCGCGCGCCTACGGCTACACCTTC

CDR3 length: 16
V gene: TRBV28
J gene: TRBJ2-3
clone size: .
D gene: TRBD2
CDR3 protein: CASSLLAGGQWDTQYF
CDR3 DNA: TGTGCCAGCAGTTTACTAGCGGGGGGCCAATGGGATACGCAGTATTTT

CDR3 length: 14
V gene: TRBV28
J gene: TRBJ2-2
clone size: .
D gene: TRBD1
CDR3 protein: CASYSGGNTGELFF
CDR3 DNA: TGTGCCAGCTATTCAGGGGGGAACACCGGGGAGCTGTTTTTT

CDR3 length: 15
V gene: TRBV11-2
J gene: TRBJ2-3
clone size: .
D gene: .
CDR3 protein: CASSSRGGAIDTQYF
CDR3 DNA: TGTGCCAGCAGCTCCCGCGGCGGGGCCATAGATACGCAGTATTTT

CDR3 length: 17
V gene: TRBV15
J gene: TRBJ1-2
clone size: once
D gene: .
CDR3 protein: CATSRDRDTSSNYGYTF
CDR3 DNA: TGTGCCACCAGTCGAGACCGGGACACTTCTTCTAACTATGGCTACACCTTC

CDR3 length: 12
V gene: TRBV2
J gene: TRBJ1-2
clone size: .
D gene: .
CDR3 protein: CATPNGFYGYTF
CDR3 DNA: TGTGCCACCCCGAACGGATTCTATGGCTACACCTTC

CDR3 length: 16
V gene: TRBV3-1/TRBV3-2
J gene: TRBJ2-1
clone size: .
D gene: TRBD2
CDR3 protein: CASSQVETSGYNEQFF
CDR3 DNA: TGTGCCAGCAGCCAAGTAGAGACTAGCGGCTACAATGAGCAGTTCTTC

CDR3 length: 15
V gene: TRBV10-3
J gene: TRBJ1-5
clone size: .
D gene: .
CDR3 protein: CAISESGGSNQPQHF
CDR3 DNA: TGTGCCATCAGTGAGTCGGGCGGTAGCAATCAGCCCCAGCATTTT

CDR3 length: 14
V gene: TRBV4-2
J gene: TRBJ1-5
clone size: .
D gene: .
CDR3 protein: CASSPDIIYQPQHF
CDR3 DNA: TGTGCCAGCAGCCCCGATATAATTTATCAGCCCCAGCATTTT

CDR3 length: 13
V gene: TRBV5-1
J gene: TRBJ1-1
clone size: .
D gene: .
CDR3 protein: CASSFRMNTEAFF
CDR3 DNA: TGCGCCAGCAGCTTTAGGATGAACACTGAAGCTTTCTTT

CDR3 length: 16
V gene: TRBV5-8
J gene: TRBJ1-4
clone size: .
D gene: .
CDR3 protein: CAIAAGTTATNEKLFF
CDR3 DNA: TGTGCCATCGCCGCCGGGACAACCGCAACTAATGAAAAACTGTTTTTT

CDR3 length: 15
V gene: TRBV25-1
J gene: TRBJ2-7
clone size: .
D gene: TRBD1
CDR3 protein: CASSVPQGSGYEQYF
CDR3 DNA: TGTGCCAGCAGTGTCCCACAGGGGTCTGGCTACGAGCAGTACTTC

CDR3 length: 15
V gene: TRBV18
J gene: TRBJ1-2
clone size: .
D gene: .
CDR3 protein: CASSPRGSSNYGYTF
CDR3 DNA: TGTGCCAGCTCACCTAGGGGCAGTTCTAACTATGGCTACACCTTC

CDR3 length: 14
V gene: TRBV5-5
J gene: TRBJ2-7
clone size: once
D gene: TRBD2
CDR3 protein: CASSQVGGVYEQYF
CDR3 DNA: TGTGCCAGCAGCCAAGTGGGAGGGGTCTACGAGCAGTACTTC

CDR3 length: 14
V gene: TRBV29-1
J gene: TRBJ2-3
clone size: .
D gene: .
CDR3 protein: CSVGGQGGTDTQYF
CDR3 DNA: TGCAGCGTTGGGGGGCAGGGAGGCACAGATACGCAGTATTTT

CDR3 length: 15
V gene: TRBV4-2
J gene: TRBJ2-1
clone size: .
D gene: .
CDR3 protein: CASSPYSGPGDEQFF
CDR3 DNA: TGTGCCAGCAGCCCATATAGCGGACCCGGGGATGAGCAGTTCTTC

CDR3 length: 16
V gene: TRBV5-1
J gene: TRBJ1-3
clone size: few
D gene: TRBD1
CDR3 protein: CASSYGTGGNGNTIYF
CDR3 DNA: TGCGCCAGCAGCTATGGGACAGGGGGCAACGGAAACACCATATATTTT

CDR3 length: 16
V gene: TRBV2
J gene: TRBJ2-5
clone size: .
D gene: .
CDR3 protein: CASRVRSGRGQETQYF
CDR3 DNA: TGTGCGAGCCGAGTCCGTTCCGGCAGGGGCCAAGAGACCCAGTACTTC

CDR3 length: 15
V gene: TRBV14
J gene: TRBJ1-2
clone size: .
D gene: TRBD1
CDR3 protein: CASSVQYGTAAGYTF
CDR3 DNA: TGTGCCAGCAGCGTACAGTACGGGACAGCAGCGGGCTACACCTTC

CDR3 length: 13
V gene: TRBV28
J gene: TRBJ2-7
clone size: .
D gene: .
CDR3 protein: CASSLFSAYEQYF
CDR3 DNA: TGTGCCAGCAGTTTATTTTCAGCTTACGAGCAGTACTTC

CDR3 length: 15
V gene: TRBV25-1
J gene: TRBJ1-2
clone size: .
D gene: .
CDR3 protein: CASSEWQQEDYGYTF
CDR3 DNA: TGTGCCAGCAGTGAATGGCAACAAGAGGACTATGGCTACACCTTC

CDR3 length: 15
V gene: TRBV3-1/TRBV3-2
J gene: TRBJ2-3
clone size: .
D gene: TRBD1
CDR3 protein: CASSHAGQGGDTQYF
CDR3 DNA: TGTGCCAGCAGCCACGCGGGACAGGGAGGAGATACGCAGTATTTT

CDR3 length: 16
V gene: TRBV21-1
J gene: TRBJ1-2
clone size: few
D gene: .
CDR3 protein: CASTPQRTGGLHGYTF
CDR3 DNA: TGTGCCAGCACCCCCCAGCGGACAGGGGGCTTGCATGGCTACACCTTC

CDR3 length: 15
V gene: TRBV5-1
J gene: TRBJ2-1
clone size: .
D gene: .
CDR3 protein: CASSLVTGRYNEQFF
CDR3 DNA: TGCGCCAGCAGCTTGGTTACGGGGAGGTACAATGAGCAGTTCTTC